The clone carrying this T cell receptor (beta chain) was counted ten times or more. The investigators amplified TCR beta CDR3 regions from RNA transcripts. Primed by the HTBI set, a first-round RT-PCR was run on the TCR CDR3. TCRdb reanalysed the multiplex PCR reads using MiXCR and keeps one entry per CDR3 protein. The data hold more than 350,000 distinct CDR3 sequences, with about 15% observed a single time. These data are taken from a study of T cells in Graves' hyperthyroidism and ophthalmopathy. The CDR3 runs to 17 residues. V was pared by 4 bases and J by 7 bases, with 15 bases of the junction left unmatched. CDR1 is DFQATT and CDR2 is SNEGSKA in the germline V gene (reference sequence).

This TCR derives from a woman between 25 and 40 years old with Graves' hyperthyroidism. This sequence joins TRBV20-1 and TRBJ2-1; 11 bases line up with TRBD2. Sequencing input: blood. CDR3 protein: CSATLAGVRQLRNEQFF. The CDR3 coding sequence is TGCAGTGCTACACTAGCGGGAGTAAGGCAGTTAAGGAATGAGCAGTTCTTC.